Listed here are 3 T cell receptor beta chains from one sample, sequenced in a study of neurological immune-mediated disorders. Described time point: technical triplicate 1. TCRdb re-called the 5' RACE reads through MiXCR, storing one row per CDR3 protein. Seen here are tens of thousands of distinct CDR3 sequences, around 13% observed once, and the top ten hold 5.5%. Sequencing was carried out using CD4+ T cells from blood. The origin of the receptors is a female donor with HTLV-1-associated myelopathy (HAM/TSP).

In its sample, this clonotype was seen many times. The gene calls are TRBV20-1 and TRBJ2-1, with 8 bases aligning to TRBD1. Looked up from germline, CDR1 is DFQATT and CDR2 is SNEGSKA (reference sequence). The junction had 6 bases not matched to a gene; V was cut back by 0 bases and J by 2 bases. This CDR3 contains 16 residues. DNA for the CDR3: TGCAGTGCTAGAGATCAATCGGGACAGGCCTACAATGAGCAGTTCTTC. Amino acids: CSARDQSGQAYNEQFF.

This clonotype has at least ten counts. CDR3 protein: CASSGWTGENTEAFF. CDR3 DNA sequence: TGTGCCAGCAGCGGATGGACAGGGGAGAACACTGAAGCTTTCTTT. The V call is TRBV14, the J call TRBJ1-1; 9 nucleotides align to TRBD1. The CDR3 totals 15 residues. The V and J ends lost 5 bases and 1 base, in that order; junction bases with no gene match: 5. Germline loops: CDR1 SGHDN, CDR2 FVKESK.

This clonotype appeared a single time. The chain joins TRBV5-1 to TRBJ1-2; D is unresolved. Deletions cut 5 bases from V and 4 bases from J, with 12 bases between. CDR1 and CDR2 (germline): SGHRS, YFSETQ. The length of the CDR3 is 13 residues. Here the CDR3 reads CASREGGSYGYTF. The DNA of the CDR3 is TGCGCCAGCAGAGAGGGTGGATCCTATGGCTACACCTTC.